Listed here are 30 T cell receptor beta chains from one sample, sequenced in a study of blood T cell repertoires in COVID-19. Profiled with immunoSEQ multiplex PCR; TCRdb holds only in-frame clones, not every one. The sample contains some 250,000 clones, approximately 80% of which appear only once. The sample consisted of peripheral blood. Receptor source: a middle-aged man with acute or convalescent COVID-19.

The chain uses TRBV28 and TRBJ1-2; TRBD1 matches 10 bases. CDR3 length: 15 amino acids. The V and J ends lost 10 bases and 4 bases, in that order; junction bases with no gene match: 12. Germline V gene lookup returns CDR1 MDHEN and CDR2 SYDVKM. The CDR3 nucleotides read TGTGCCATAACGGGACAGGGGCCGAAAAGCTATGGCTACACCTTC. Its translation: CAITGQGPKSYGYTF.

This rearrangement joins TRBV15 to TRBJ2-3; D is undetermined. Germline V lookup: CDR1 LNHNV, CDR2 YYDKDF (reference sequence). Between the trimmed V and J ends, which lost 4 bases and 5 bases, there was a span of 13 bases. This CDR3 contains 14 residues. CDR3 residues: CATSTRSGGDTQYF. CDR3 coding DNA: TGTGCCACCAGCACAAGGTCGGGTGGAGATACGCAGTATTTT.

This chain links TRBV7-7 with TRBJ2-3; D is possibly TRBD2 (6 bases). Germline V gives CDR1 SSHAT, CDR2 FNYEAQ (reference sequence). This CDR3 has 13 residues. The V end was cut by 4 bases, the J end by 8 bases, with 13 bases between. The CDR3 loop reads CASSSDYLGTQYF. The CDR3 DNA sequence: TGTGCCAGCAGCTCGGACTATCTAGGTACGCAGTATTTT.

V gene TRBV2 combines with J gene TRBJ2-3; tentatively, D is TRBD1 (6 bases). V shed 5 bases and J shed 0 bases, with 9 bases lying between them. Per the germline V gene, CDR1 is SNHLY and CDR2 is FYNNEI. The length of the CDR3 is 14 residues. For the CDR3, the DNA is TGTGCCAGCAGTCGGGACACTAGCACAGATACGCAGTATTTT. Amino acid sequence: CASSRDTSTDTQYF. Complete variable domain (other parts from reference TRBV2 and TRBJ2-3): EPEVTQTPSHQVTQMGQEVILRCVPISNHLYFYWYRQILGQKVEFLVSFYNNEISEKSEIFDDQFSVERPDGSNFTLKIRSTKLEDSAMYFCASSRDTSTDTQYFGPGTRLTVL.

The J gene is TRBJ2-1, the V gene TRBV4-1; tentative D call: TRBD1 (6 bases). The ends were cut back, 3 bases at V and 10 bases at J, with 13 bases in the middle. Per germline, CDR1 MGHRA and CDR2 YSYEKL. The CDR3 is made up of 13 amino acids. The CDR3 nucleotides are TGCGCCAGCAGCCACCAACAGGGTCGGGAGCAGTTCTTC. Translation: CASSHQQGREQFF.

The chain recombines TRBV18 with TRBJ1-1; 8 nucleotides agree with TRBD1. The CDR3 is made up of 11 amino acids. V was pared by 10 bases and J by 7 bases, with 5 bases of the junction left unmatched. The germline V gene encodes CDR1 KGHSH and CDR2 LQKENI. The CDR3 here is CATSGTGEAFF. As DNA, the CDR3 is TGTGCCACTAGCGGGACAGGTGAAGCTTTCTTT.

The rearrangement joins TRBV6-5 to TRBJ1-4, with D possibly being TRBD1 (6 bases). There are 14 residues in the CDR3. Trimming pared 6 bases from V and 5 bases from J, leaving 13 bases between. Germline V lookup: CDR1 MNHEY, CDR2 SVGAGI. CDR3 loop: CASRSTQGNEKLFF. CDR3 in DNA: TGTGCCAGCAGATCTACTCAGGGGAATGAAAAACTGTTTTTT.

This clone was recorded only once. In DNA form, the CDR3 reads TGTGCCACCAGCAGAGATCGAGGGTGGGAAGGCTACACCTTC. This codes for CATSRDRGWEGYTF. V and J are TRBV15 and TRBJ1-2; D not certain. This CDR3 is 14 amino acids long. V was clipped by 0 bases and J by 8 bases, with 13 bases between them. Germline CDR1 and CDR2: LNHNV and YYDKDF (reference sequence).

The J gene is TRBJ2-7, the V gene TRBV11-2, with 8 bases fitting TRBD1. This CDR3 spans 16 amino acids. CDR1 and CDR2 from the germline V gene are SGHAT and FQNNGV. The junction had 14 bases not matched to a gene; V was cut back by 7 bases and J by 3 bases. The CDR3: CASIQPGTGSNYEQYF. CDR3 nucleotide sequence: TGTGCCAGCATACAACCTGGGACAGGTTCTAACTACGAGCAGTACTTC.

The chain is built from TRBV19 and TRBJ1-5; 10 positions agree with TRBD1. CDR3 length: 14 residues. The V gene's germline CDR1 is LNHDA and CDR2 SQIVND (reference sequence). The V gene end was trimmed by 7 bases and the J gene end by 7 bases; junction bases not matched to a gene: 7. CDR3 coding DNA: TGTGCCAGTATCTCCGGACAGGGGGACCAGCCCCAGCATTTT. This gives the protein CASISGQGDQPQHF. Using reference TRBV19 and TRBJ1-5 for the parts outside the CDR3, the full variable domain is DGGITQSPKYLFRKEGQNVTLSCEQNLNHDAMYWYRQDPGQGLRLIYYSQIVNDFQKGDIAEGYSVSREKKESFPLTVTSAQKNPTAFYLCASISGQGDQPQHFGDGTRLSIL.

The rearrangement links TRBV7-2 to TRBJ2-7, with a weak D call TRBD2 (5 bases). The V end lost 3 bases, the J end lost 5 bases, and 14 bases lay between the germline ends. Germline CDR1 is SGHTA and CDR2 is FQGNSA. The CDR3 contains 14 residues. The CDR3 DNA is TGTGCCAGCAGCTTTGGGGTCGGGATAAACGAGCAGTACTTC. This encodes CASSFGVGINEQYF.

In this sample, this clone turned up once. The CDR3 spells CASSLAFGAQELANYGYTF. The CDR3 DNA is TGCGCCAGCAGCTTGGCGTTTGGGGCCCAGGAATTAGCTAACTATGGCTACACCTTC. V and J are TRBV5-1 and TRBJ1-2; the D gene is possibly TRBD1 (5 bases). The CDR3 has 19 residues. The V end lost 0 bases, the J end lost 0 bases, and 21 bases lay between the germline ends. Germline V gene sequence: CDR1 SGHRS, CDR2 YFSETQ. The complete variable domain, with remaining parts taken from reference TRBV5-1 and TRBJ1-2, reads KAGVTQTPRYLIKTRGQQVTLSCSPISGHRSVSWYQQTPGQGLQFLFEYFSETQRNKGNFPGRFSGRQFSNSRSEMNVSTLELGDSALYLCASSLAFGAQELANYGYTFGSGTRLTVV.

The chain employs TRBV19 and TRBJ1-4, with D uncertain. The CDR3 covers 12 residues. Trimming took off 4 bases at V and 8 bases at J, with 8 bases between the two ends. Germline CDR1 reads LNHDA; CDR2 reads SQIVND (reference sequence). CDR3 DNA: TGTGCCAGTAGTACCCACCTAGAAAAACTGTTTTTT. This codes for CASSTHLEKLFF.

The chain couples TRBV2 to TRBJ2-2; 9 nucleotides match TRBD2. Germline CDR1 reads SNHLY; CDR2 reads FYNNEI. The junction had 7 bases not matched to a gene; V was cut back by 7 bases and J by 1 base. The CDR3 contains 16 residues. The CDR3 spells CASTSPSGMNTGELFF. DNA of the CDR3: TGTGCCAGCACCTCCCCTAGCGGGATGAACACCGGGGAGCTGTTTTTT.

This chain uses TRBV5-1 with TRBJ1-2; 10 nucleotides agree with TRBD1. This CDR3 is built from 16 residues. Losses at the gene ends were 4 bases for V and 4 bases for J; bases not matched to a gene: 10. Germline V gene sequence: CDR1 SGHRS, CDR2 YFSETQ. This CDR3 is CASSPAGTGDPYGYTF. For the CDR3, the DNA is TGCGCCAGCAGCCCAGCCGGGACAGGGGATCCCTATGGCTACACCTTC.

The chain is built from TRBV29-1 and TRBJ1-2; D gene unclear. This CDR3 contains 12 residues. Trimming took off 0 bases at V and 7 bases at J, with 9 bases between the two ends. CDR1 SQVTM and CDR2 ANQGSEA come from the germline V gene. The CDR3 DNA is TGCAGCGTTGAAGATAGGCGGGGTGGCTACACCTTC. It translates to CSVEDRRGGYTF.

This sequence joins TRBV30 and TRBJ1-3, with 7 bases lining up with TRBD1. Germline assignment: CDR1 GTSNPN and CDR2 SVGIG (reference sequence). The CDR3 spans 12 residues. V shed 3 bases and J 10 bases; nucleotides not matched to a gene: 6. The CDR3 region is CAWSARGDTIYF. CDR3 nucleotides: TGTGCCTGGAGCGCCAGGGGGGATACCATATATTTT.

The chain combines TRBV18 with TRBJ1-3; 9 bases are a match to TRBD1. Germline trimming cut 6 bases from V and 4 bases from J; bases unmatched to any gene: 10. The V gene's germline CDR1 is KGHSH and CDR2 LQKENI. The CDR3 has 16 residues. This CDR3 is CASSAGGTGIGNTIYF. CDR3 in DNA: TGTGCCAGCTCTGCAGGGGGGACAGGGATCGGAAACACCATATATTTT.

In this sample, this clone turned up once. The chain has TRBV5-4 and TRBJ2-1, with D possibly TRBD2 on 6 matching bases. The V and J ends lost 4 bases and 0 bases respectively, with 14 bases between them. The germline gives CDR1 SGHNT, CDR2 YYREEE (reference sequence). There are 16 residues in the CDR3. The CDR3, as DNA: TGTGCCAGCAGCCTTAGCGGTACTTACTCCTACAATGAGCAGTTCTTC. Translated, it gives CASSLSGTYSYNEQFF.

V gene TRBV5-8 combines with J gene TRBJ1-6, with 8 bases aligning to TRBD1. Germline V gene data show CDR1 as SGHTS and CDR2 as YDEGEE. The junction had 4 bases not matched to a gene; V was cut back by 5 bases and J by 3 bases. There are 15 residues in the CDR3. The CDR3 DNA follows: TGTGCCAGCAGTCTGGGGACAGGCTATAATTCACCCCTCCACTTT. As protein: CASSLGTGYNSPLHF.

The chain recombines TRBV4-2 with TRBJ2-1, with TRBD2 identical over 13 bases. This CDR3 is built from 15 residues. Germline V lookup: CDR1 LGHNA, CDR2 YNFKEQ. Trimming cost V 4 bases and J 9 bases; bases outside gene matches: 6. CDR3: CASSRLLAGGPEQFF. For the CDR3, the DNA is TGTGCCAGCAGCCGGCTACTAGCGGGAGGGCCTGAGCAGTTCTTC.

The chain links TRBV2 to TRBJ1-1; D gene ambiguous. The V end was cut by 8 bases, the J end by 7 bases, with 14 bases between. This CDR3 has 12 amino acids. Germline loops: CDR1 SNHLY, CDR2 FYNNEI. DNA for the CDR3: TGTGCCAGCGGGCCAACCGCCTATGAAGCTTTCTTT. The encoded protein is CASGPTAYEAFF. Full variable domain (rest looked up from reference TRBV2 and TRBJ1-1): EPEVTQTPSHQVTQMGQEVILRCVPISNHLYFYWYRQILGQKVEFLVSFYNNEISEKSEIFDDQFSVERPDGSNFTLKIRSTKLEDSAMYFCASGPTAYEAFFGQGTRLTVV.

This clone was seen a few times. The rearrangement uses TRBV7-6 and TRBJ2-2, with 7 bases aligning to TRBD2. J lost 0 bases, V lost 5 bases, and 6 bases had no gene match. The CDR3 loop spans 16 amino acids. In germline, CDR1 is SGHVS, CDR2 FNYEAQ. CDR3 in DNA: TGTGCCAGCAGCCCCCAGGGAGGGGCGAACACCGGGGAGCTGTTTTTT. It translates to CASSPQGGANTGELFF.

J is TRBJ2-1 and V is TRBV5-1; TRBD1 aligns across 9 bases. The germline V gene has CDR1 SGHRS and CDR2 YFSETQ. Unmatched junction bases numbered 11, after V lost 6 bases and J lost 4 bases. This CDR3 region has 16 residues. The CDR3 loop is CASTSGTGRGYNEQFF. CDR3 DNA sequence: TGCGCCAGCACGAGTGGGACAGGGAGGGGGTACAATGAGCAGTTCTTC.

The chain joins TRBV9 to TRBJ1-1; TRBD1 matches at 8 bases. Germline V CDR1 and CDR2: SGDLS, YYNGEE. The junction had 5 bases not matched to a gene; V was cut back by 3 bases and J by 4 bases. The CDR3 has 14 amino acids. This CDR3 is CASSETGVGTEAFF. The CDR3 DNA is TGTGCCAGCAGCGAGACAGGGGTGGGCACTGAAGCTTTCTTT.

The sample holds one count of this clone. The V and J genes are TRBV2 and TRBJ1-2; perhaps TRBD1 as D (6 bases). The ends were cut back, 3 bases at V and 6 bases at J, with 11 bases in the middle. The CDR3 contains 13 residues. In germline, CDR1 is SNHLY, CDR2 FYNNEI. CDR3 bases: TGTGCCAGCAGTGACAGGGGCGGGCATGGCTACACCTTC. Translation: CASSDRGGHGYTF. Full variable domain (missing parts from reference TRBV2 and TRBJ1-2): EPEVTQTPSHQVTQMGQEVILRCVPISNHLYFYWYRQILGQKVEFLVSFYNNEISEKSEIFDDQFSVERPDGSNFTLKIRSTKLEDSAMYFCASSDRGGHGYTFGSGTRLTVV.

The chain has TRBV29-1 and TRBJ1-2, with D tentatively TRBD1 (6 bases). Trimming stripped 3 bases from V and 3 bases from J, with 11 bases between. CDR1 is SQVTM and CDR2 is ANQGSEA in the germline V gene. CDR3 length: 13 amino acids. The CDR3 here is CSVDRGSHYGYTF. The CDR3 coding sequence is TGCAGCGTTGACAGGGGCTCTCACTATGGCTACACCTTC.

This chain uses TRBV7-2 with TRBJ2-1, with D hard to call. Per germline, CDR1 SGHTA and CDR2 FQGNSA. The CDR3 contains 13 residues. Trimming left V 0 bases short and J 4 bases short, with 4 bases between. CDR3 bases: TGTGCCAGCAGCTTAGCGAGATACAATGAGCAGTTCTTC. Its protein product is CASSLARYNEQFF.

Only one count was recorded for this clone. The rearrangement uses TRBV13 and TRBJ2-7, with TRBD2 matching over 10 bases. The CDR3 totals 13 residues. The V segment lost 3 bases and the J segment 8 bases; nucleotides outside the gene matches: 4. Germline CDR1 is PRHDT and CDR2 is FYEKMQ (reference sequence). In DNA, the CDR3 is TGTGCCAGCAGCTTGTTACTAGCGGGAAAGCAGTACTTC. Its protein is CASSLLLAGKQYF.

This clone was observed a few times. The CDR3 here is CASSLRGPGNTIYF. The CDR3 nucleotides read TGTGCCAGCAGCTTGAGAGGGCCTGGAAACACCATATATTTT. The chain is built from TRBV7-9 and TRBJ1-3; D gene uncertain. From germline, CDR1 is SEHNR and CDR2 FQNEAQ (reference sequence). This CDR3 has 14 residues. V lost 3 bases and J 2 bases, leaving 8 bases between the germline ends.